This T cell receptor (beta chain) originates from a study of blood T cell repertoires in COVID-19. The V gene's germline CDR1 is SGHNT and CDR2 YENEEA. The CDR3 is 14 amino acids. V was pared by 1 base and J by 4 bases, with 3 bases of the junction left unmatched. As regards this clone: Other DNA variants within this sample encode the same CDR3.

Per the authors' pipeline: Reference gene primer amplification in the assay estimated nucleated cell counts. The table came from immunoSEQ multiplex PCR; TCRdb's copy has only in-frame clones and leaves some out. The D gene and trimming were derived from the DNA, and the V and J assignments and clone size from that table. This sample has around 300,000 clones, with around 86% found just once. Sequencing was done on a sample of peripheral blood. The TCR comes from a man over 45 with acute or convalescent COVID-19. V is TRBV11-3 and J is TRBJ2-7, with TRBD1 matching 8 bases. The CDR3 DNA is TGTGCCAGCAGCTTAGGCCAGGGGGCTTACGAGCAGTACTTC. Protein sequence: CASSLGQGAYEQYF.